This T cell receptor beta chain is from a study of T cells in localized non-small cell lung cancer. Study-wide findings and caveats: An association was observed between higher blood T cell density and longer overall survival. The study sequenced only one region of the tumor. As a result, intratumor heterogeneity could not be excluded and remains possible. Clonality peaked in uninvolved adjacent lung rather than tumor. Adjacent lung had a median around 60 of the 100 largest tumor clones.

The CDR3 totals 14 residues. Germline CDR1 is SGHRS and CDR2 is YFSETQ. V was clipped by 0 bases and J by 15 bases; unmatched bases: 12. This clone was observed once. Its antigen remains unknown. The assay was immunoSEQ multiplex PCR, and TCRdb's table has in-frame clones only and misses some. The table records some 1,700 clones, roughly 33% of them present only once. The TCR sequence derives from a female donor aged 60 or older with stage I squamous cell lung carcinoma. This sequence joins TRBV5-1 and TRBJ2-1; 7 bases match TRBD1. This sample comprised lung tumor tissue, obtained before any cancer treatment. This CDR3 reads CASSLDVQGMKGFF. Written as DNA, the CDR3 is TGCGCCAGCAGCTTGGACGTACAGGGGATGAAAGGGTTCTTC.